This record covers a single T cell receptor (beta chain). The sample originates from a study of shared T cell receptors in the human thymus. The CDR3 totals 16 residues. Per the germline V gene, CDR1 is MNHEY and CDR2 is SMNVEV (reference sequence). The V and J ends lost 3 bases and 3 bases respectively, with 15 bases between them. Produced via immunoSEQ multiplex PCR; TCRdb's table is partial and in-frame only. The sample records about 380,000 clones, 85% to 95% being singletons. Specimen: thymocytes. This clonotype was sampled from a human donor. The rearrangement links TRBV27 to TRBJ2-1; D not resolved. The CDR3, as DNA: TGTGCCAGCAGTTTCACCCGGACCCTTGGCTACAATGAGCAGTTCTTC. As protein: CASSFTRTLGYNEQFF.